This T cell receptor beta chain is from a study of T cells expressing NK-cell markers. Study-wide results and caveats: Whether expanded NKG2C+ T cell clones recognized HCMV stayed uncertain. One observes that, in several donors, these clonotypes were also the leading ones within the CD3+CD56-NKG2C+ fraction. More than five of the donors carried dominant NKG2C+ clonotypes that took up about 1.0-7.0% of their CD8+ T cells.

CDR1 and CDR2 from the germline V gene are MNHEY and SVGAGI. The CDR3 contains 16 residues. TCRdb reprocessed the 5' RACE reads and reports one entry per CDR3 protein, with no DNA. The sample yields 500,000 to 700,000 distinct CDR3 sequences, of which the top ten take up about 3.6%. As to this clonotype: The antigen is not known.

The receptor's source is a man aged 18 to 30 in good health. J is TRBJ2-5 and V is TRBV6-5; TCRdb's assignment of TRBD1 cannot be checked, as there is no DNA. Material for sequencing was blood T cells: a sorted CD56 or NKG2C T cell subset, CD4+ or CD8+ T cells, or bulk PBMC T cells (not recorded which). The CDR3 sequence: CASSYSRYRGRETQYF.